The entry that follows covers one TCR beta chain sequence. Authors' analysis steps: Amplification with reference gene primers provided the estimates of nucleated cell counts. TCRdb's table, derived via immunoSEQ multiplex PCR, lists solely in-frame clones and lacks some. V and J calls and clone size come straight from that table; D and trimming were deduced from the DNA. The table includes just over 250,000 clones, around 90% detected once. CDR1 is MDHEN, CDR2 SYDVKM, per germline. The CDR3 is 14 residues long. The germline V and J ends were trimmed by 4 bases and 2 bases, with 11 bases remaining between them. Seattle participants joined during active infection and were tracked over time. These data originate in a study of blood T cell repertoires in COVID-19. Looking at the study overall: Some COVID-19 samples were acute and others convalescent; all came from the United States, Italy and Spain. In each case, the material was cDNA or gDNA derived from T cells, B-cell-depleted T cells, or PBMCs.

The chain couples TRBV28 to TRBJ2-5, with unresolved D. The receptor comes from a woman aged 70 to 79 with COVID-19, enrolled during active disease. The sequenced sample consisted of peripheral blood. CDR3 coding DNA: TGTGCCAGCAGTTACCTACAGCTACAAGAGACCCAGTACTTC. Translation: CASSYLQLQETQYF.